This T cell receptor (beta chain) was observed in a study of cytomegalovirus exposure and HLA in healthy donors. Germline assignment: CDR1 MNHEY and CDR2 SMNVEV (reference sequence). The CDR3 has 17 residues. Trimming left V 5 bases short and J 0 bases short, with 18 bases between. 60 Vbeta and 13 Jbeta primers were used in PCR. Profiled with immunoSEQ multiplex PCR; TCRdb holds only in-frame clones, not every one. The table has approximately 120,000 clones, around 72% seen once; the top ten hold 3% to 4.5%. The J gene is TRBJ2-3, the V gene TRBV27; D call uncertain. The sequencing sample was made of PBMCs. The receptor was derived from a man in his thirties or forties in good health and CMV-seronegative. CDR3 DNA: TGTGCCAGCAGTACATTACGAGGCCCTTCTAGCACAGATACGCAGTATTTT. Translated, it gives CASSTLRGPSSTDTQYF.